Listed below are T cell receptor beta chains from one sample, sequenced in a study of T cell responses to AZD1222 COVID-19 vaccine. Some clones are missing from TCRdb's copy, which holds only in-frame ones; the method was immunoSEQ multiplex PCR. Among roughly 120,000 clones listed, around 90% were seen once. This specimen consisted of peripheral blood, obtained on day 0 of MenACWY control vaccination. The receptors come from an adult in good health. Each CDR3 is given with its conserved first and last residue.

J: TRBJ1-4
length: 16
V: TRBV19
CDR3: CASISGTGDENEKLFF

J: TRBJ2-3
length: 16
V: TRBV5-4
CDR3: CASSDRLAGFTDTQYF

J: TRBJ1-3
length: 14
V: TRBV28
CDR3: CASSKAGFGNTIYF

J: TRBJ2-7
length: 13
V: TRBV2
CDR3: CASRPTGGREQYF

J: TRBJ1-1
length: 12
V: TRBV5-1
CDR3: CASSSRSTEAFF

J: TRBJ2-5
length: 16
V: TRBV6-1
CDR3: CASSGTSGSSWETQYF

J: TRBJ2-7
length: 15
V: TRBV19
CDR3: CASSSGTASRYEQYF

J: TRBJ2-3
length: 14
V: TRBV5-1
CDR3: CASSLGLATDTQYF

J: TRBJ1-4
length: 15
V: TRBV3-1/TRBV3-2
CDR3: CASSPRSRGDEKLFF

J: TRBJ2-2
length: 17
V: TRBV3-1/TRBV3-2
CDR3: CASSQIGLAGNTGELFF